The sequence of this TCR beta chain was determined in a study of blood T cell repertoires in COVID-19 (dated by TCRdb to 2018 to 2021). Regarding the complete study: Samples covering the acute and convalescent phases of COVID-19 were provided by collaborators in the United States, Italy and Spain. The repertoires were made available in a free public database intended to serve as a resource for research on the immune response to SARS-CoV-2. The prospective study material was composed of cDNA or gDNA derived from T cells, B-cell-depleted T cells, or PBMCs. Where HLA class I and class II types were available, the types were taken from metadata supplied by the sample provider, not from assay-based typing. Subjects who had been exposed to COVID-19, were actively infected with it, or had recovered from it provided the deeply sampled blood TCRbeta repertoires that made up the dataset. The sample metadata nearly always contained a de-identified subject ID, COVID-19 status, age in years and sex. Samples came from the ongoing ImmuneRACE study (first 160 participants) plus 1,254 subjects from 6 global collaborators.

The collaborating institutions used their own protocols to collect whole blood in K2EDTA tubes. Collaborator samples were shipped for TCRbeta analysis as frozen whole blood, isolated PBMCs, or DNA extracted from either sample type. TCRbeta CDR3 regions were amplified from genomic DNA by means of the immunoSEQ Assay, a bias-controlled multiplex PCR. The paper's data handling went like this. The number of nucleated cells in each sample was estimated from the amplification of reference gene primers within the assay. To quantify the absolute abundance of each unique TCRbeta CDR3 rearrangement, sequence reads were collapsed and filtered. For each sample, productive Simpson clonality was calculated as the square root of Simpson's diversity index over productive rearrangements. Imported from immuneACCESS, the table was reduced by TCRdb to in-frame sequences with V and J called. These copies leave out some clones; in studies compared against another copy, an unresolved V gene accounts for under half, and the cause of the remainder is not known. The D gene and trimming were derived from the DNA, and the V and J assignments and clone size from that table. The table for this sample lists about 130,000 clones; 84% of them were counted only once. The ten largest clones take up about 13% of the sample.

CDR1 and CDR2, per the germline V gene, are ENHRY and SYGVKD. Measured from the cysteine to the phenylalanine, the CDR3 is 14 residues long. Of the read, only the CDR3 DNA is kept; its 42 bases are in frame from base 1. V was cut back by 5 bases and J by 5 bases, leaving a gap of 13 bases between them. On the study overall, not on this receptor specifically: The quantity of clinical and demographic metadata differed by source and by participant and was supplied without curation.

As concerns this clone: The antigen this receptor binds is unknown. Within one base of it there is no much larger clone, and no base qualities were kept.

The source material was peripheral blood. This TCR came from a human donor in a cohort sampled during active COVID-19. The rearranged chain carries TRBV10-3 and TRBJ2-1; a tentative D match to TRBD1 spans 5 bases. The CDR3 reads as follows: CAISIKGWDNEQFF. The DNA is as follows: TGTGCCATCAGTATAAAGGGGTGGGACAATGAGCAGTTCTTC.